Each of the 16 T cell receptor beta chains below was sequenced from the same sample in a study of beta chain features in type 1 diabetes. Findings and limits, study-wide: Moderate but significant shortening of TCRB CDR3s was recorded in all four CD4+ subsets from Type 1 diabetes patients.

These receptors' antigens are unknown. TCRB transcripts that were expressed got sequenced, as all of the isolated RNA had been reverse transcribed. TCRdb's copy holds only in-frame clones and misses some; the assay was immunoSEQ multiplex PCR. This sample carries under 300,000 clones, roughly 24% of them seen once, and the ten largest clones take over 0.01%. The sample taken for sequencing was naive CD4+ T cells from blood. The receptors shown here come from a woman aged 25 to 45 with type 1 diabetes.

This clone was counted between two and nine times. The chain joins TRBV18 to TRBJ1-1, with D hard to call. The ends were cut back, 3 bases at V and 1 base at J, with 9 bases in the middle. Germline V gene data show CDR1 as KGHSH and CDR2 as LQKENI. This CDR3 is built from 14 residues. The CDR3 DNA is TGTGCCAGCTCACCGTTCGGGAGGAACACTGAAGCTTTCTTT. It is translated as CASSPFGRNTEAFF.

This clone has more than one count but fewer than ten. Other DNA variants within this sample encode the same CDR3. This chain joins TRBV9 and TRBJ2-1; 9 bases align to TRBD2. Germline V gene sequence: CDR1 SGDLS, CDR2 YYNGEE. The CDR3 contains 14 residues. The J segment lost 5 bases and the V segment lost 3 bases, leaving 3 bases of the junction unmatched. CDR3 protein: CASSAGLADNEQFF. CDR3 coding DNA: TGTGCCAGCAGCGCGGGACTAGCAGACAATGAGCAGTTCTTC. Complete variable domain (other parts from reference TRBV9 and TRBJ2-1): DSGVTQTPKHLITATGQRVTLRCSPRSGDLSVYWYQQSLDQGLQFLIQYYNGEERAKGNILERFSAQQFPDLHSELNLSSLELGDSALYFCASSAGLADNEQFFGPGTRLTVL.

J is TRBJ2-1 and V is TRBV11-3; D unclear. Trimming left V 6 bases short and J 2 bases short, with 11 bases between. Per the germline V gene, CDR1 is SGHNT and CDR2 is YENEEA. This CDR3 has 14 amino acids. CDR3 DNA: TGTGCCAGCAGTCCTCGTTACACCTACAATGAGCAGTTCTTC. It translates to CASSPRYTYNEQFF.

This CDR3 reads CASSISGSRELFF. CDR3 DNA sequence: TGTGCCAGCAGCATTAGCGGGAGCCGGGAGCTGTTTTTT. The gene calls are TRBV21-1 and TRBJ2-2; the table's D call, TRBD2, was not checked against the DNA. TRBV21-1 is recorded as a pseudogene. The CDR3 length is 13 residues.

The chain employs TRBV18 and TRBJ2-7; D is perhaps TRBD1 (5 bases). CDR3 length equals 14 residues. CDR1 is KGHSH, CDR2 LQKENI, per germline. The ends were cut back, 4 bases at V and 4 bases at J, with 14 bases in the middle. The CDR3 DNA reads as TGTGCCAGCTCACAGACAGAGCTTCCATACGAGCAGTACTTC. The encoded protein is CASSQTELPYEQYF.

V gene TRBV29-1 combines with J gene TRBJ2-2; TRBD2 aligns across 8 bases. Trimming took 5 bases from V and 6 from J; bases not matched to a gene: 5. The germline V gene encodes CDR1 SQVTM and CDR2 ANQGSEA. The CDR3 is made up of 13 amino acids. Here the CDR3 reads CSVKREYPGELFF. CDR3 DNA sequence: TGCAGCGTTAAGCGGGAGTATCCCGGGGAGCTGTTTTTT.

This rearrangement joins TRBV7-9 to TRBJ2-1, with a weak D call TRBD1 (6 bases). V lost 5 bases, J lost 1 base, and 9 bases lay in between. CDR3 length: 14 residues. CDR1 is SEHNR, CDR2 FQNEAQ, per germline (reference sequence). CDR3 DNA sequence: TGTGCCAGCAGCCGAAGGGGGTCCTACAATGAGCAGTTCTTC. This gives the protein CASSRRGSYNEQFF.

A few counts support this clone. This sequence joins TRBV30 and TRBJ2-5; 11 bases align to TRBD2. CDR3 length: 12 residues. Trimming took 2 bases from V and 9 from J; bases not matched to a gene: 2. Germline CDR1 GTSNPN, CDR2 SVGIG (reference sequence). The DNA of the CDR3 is TGTGCCTGGAGTATTAGCGGGGGGGCCCAGTACTTC. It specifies CAWSISGGAQYF. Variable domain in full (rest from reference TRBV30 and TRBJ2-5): SQTIHQWPATLVQPVGSPLSLECTVEGTSNPNLYWYRQAAGRGLQLLFYSVGIGQISSEVPQNLSASRPQDRQFILSSKKLLLSDSGFYLCAWSISGGAQYFGPGTRLLVL.

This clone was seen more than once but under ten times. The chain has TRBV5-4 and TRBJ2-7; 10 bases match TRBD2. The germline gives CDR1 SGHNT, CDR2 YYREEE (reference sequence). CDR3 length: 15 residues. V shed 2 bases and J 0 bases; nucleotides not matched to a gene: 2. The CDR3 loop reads CASSFGLADSYEQYF. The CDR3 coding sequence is TGTGCCAGCAGCTTTGGACTAGCGGACTCCTACGAGCAGTACTTC.

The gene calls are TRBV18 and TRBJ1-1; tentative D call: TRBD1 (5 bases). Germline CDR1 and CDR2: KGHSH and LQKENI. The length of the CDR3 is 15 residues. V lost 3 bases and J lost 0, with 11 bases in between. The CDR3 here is CASSPEQVLNTEAFF. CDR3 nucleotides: TGTGCCAGCTCACCGGAACAGGTTTTGAACACTGAAGCTTTCTTT.

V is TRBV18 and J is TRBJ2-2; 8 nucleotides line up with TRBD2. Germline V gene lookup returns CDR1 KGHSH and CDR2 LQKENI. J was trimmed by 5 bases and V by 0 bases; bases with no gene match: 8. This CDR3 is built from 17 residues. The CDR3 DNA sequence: TGTGCCAGCTCACCACCGTCGGGAGGGCCGGGAACCGGGGAGCTGTTTTTT. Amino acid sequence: CASSPPSGGPGTGELFF.

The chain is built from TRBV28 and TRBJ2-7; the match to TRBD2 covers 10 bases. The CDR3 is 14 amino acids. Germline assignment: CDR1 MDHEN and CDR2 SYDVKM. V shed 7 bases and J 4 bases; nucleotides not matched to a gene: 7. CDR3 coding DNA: TGTGCCAGCACCAAGACTAGCGGGTGGTACGAGCAGTACTTC. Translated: CASTKTSGWYEQYF.

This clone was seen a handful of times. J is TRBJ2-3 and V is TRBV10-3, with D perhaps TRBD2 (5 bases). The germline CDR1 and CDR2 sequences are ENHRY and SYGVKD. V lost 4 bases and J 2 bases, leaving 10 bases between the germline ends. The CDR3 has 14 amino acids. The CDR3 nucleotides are TGTGCCATCAGTGGGAGAGCGGACACAGATACGCAGTATTTT. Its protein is CAISGRADTDTQYF.

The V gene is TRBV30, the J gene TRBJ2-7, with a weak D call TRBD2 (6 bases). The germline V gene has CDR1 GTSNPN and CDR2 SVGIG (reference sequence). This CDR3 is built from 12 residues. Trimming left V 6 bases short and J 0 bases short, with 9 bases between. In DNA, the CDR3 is TGTGCCTGCGGGGGAACCTCCTACGAGCAGTACTTC. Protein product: CACGGTSYEQYF.

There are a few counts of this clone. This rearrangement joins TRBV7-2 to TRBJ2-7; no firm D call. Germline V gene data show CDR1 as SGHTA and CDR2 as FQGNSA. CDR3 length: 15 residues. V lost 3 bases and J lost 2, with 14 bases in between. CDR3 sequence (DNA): TGTGCCAGCAGCTTTTTGGCAGGCGAAACCTACGAGCAGTACTTC. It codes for CASSFLAGETYEQYF.

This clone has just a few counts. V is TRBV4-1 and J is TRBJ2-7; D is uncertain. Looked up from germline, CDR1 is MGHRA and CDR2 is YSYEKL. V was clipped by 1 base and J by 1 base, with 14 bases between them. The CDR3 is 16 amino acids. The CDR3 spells CASSQGVQAKSYEQYF. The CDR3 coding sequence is TGCGCCAGCAGCCAAGGGGTCCAGGCCAAGTCCTACGAGCAGTACTTC.